These 3 T cell receptor beta chains originate from one sample sequenced in a study of shared clonotypes between healthy human individuals. The method was immunoSEQ multiplex PCR; TCRdb's version includes in-frame clones alone and lacks a portion of them. The sample includes about 2 million clones, 85% to 95% of them seen just once. Sequencing input: naive CD4+ T cells sorted from blood. Specified subset: CD45RA+ positively selected. The receptors shown here come from a man younger than 30 in good health.

As to this clone: This CDR3 is also generated by other DNA sequences in the sample. The rearrangement links TRBV5-1 to TRBJ1-5; 9 bases map to TRBD1. Unmatched junction bases numbered 6, after V lost 4 bases and J lost 4 bases. The length of the CDR3 is 15 residues. Germline CDR1 reads SGHRS; CDR2 reads YFSETQ. In DNA form, the CDR3 reads TGCGCCAGCAGCCCACAGGGGGCGGGAAATCAGCCCCAGCATTTT. It encodes CASSPQGAGNQPQHF. The full variable domain, its missing parts supplied by reference TRBV5-1 and TRBJ1-5, is KAGVTQTPRYLIKTRGQQVTLSCSPISGHRSVSWYQQTPGQGLQFLFEYFSETQRNKGNFPGRFSGRQFSNSRSEMNVSTLELGDSALYLCASSPQGAGNQPQHFGDGTRLSIL.

The rearrangement joins TRBV28 to TRBJ2-7; 9 bases match TRBD1. The CDR3 totals 16 residues. Germline CDR1 is MDHEN and CDR2 is SYDVKM. V trimming: 4 bases; J trimming: 3 bases; junction bases outside the gene matches: 10. The CDR3 nucleotides read TGTGCCAGCAGTTACAAACTTGAGACAGGGGGCTACGAGCAGTACTTC. This sequence encodes CASSYKLETGGYEQYF.

The V gene is TRBV15, the J gene TRBJ2-3, with D perhaps TRBD1 (6 bases). This CDR3 contains 16 residues. Trimming cost V 4 bases and J 5 bases, with 19 bases left between them. Germline V gene lookup returns CDR1 LNHNV and CDR2 YYDKDF (reference sequence). CDR3 DNA sequence: TGTGCCACCAGCACCAGGTCGGCAGGGGTTCAAGATACGCAGTATTTT. This encodes CATSTRSAGVQDTQYF.